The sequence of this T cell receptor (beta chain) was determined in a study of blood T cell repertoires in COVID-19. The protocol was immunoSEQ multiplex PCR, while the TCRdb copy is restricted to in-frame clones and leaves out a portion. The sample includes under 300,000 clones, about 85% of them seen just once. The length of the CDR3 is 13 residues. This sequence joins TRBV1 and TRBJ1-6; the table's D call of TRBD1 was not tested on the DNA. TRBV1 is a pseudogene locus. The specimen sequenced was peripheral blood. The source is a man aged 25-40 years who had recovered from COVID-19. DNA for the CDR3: TGCACCAGCAGCCCCCCCTCAGGGTTTCCCCTCCACTTT. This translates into CTSSPPSGFPLHF.